This record concerns one T cell receptor beta chain sequence. Participant reports of clinical history set cohort assignment. This specimen comes from a study of blood T cell repertoires in COVID-19. Study at large: PBMCs, B-cell-depleted T cells, or T cells were the source of the cDNA or gDNA that made up the material.

Authors' methods: The assay estimated nucleated cells by amplifying reference gene primers. The assay was immunoSEQ multiplex PCR, and TCRdb's table has in-frame clones only and misses some. V, J and clone size are those of that table, while D and trimming were read from the DNA. Of around 220,000 clones listed, approximately 86% are singletons. Unmatched junction bases numbered 6, after V lost 7 bases and J lost 5 bases. CDR3 size: 15 residues. The germline V gene encodes CDR1 LNHDA and CDR2 SQIVND (reference sequence). This clonotype originated in a woman in her twenties or thirties with acute COVID-19. The sample taken for sequencing was PBMCs or T cells enriched from blood (not recorded which). The chain combines TRBV19 with TRBJ1-4; 11 bases align to TRBD1. The CDR3 is CASTGTGGTNEKLFF. CDR3 DNA: TGTGCCAGTACCGGGACAGGGGGTACGAATGAAAAACTGTTTTTT.